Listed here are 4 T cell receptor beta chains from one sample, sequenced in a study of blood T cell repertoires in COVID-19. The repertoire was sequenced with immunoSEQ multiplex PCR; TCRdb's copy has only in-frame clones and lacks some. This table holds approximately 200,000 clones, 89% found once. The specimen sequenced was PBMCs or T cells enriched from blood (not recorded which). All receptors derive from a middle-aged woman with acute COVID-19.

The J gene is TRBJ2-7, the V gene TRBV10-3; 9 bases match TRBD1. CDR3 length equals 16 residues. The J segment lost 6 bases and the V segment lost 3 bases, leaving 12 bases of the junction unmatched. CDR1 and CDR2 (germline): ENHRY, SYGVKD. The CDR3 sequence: CAISDDRDRESGEQYF. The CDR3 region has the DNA TGTGCCATCAGTGACGACCGGGACAGGGAATCGGGCGAGCAGTACTTC.

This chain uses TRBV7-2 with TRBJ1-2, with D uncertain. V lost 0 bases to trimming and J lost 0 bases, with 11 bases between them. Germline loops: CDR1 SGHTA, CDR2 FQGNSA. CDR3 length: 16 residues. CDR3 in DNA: TGTGCCAGCAGCTTAGCTGCAAGTCAGGCTAACTATGGCTACACCTTC. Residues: CASSLAASQANYGYTF.

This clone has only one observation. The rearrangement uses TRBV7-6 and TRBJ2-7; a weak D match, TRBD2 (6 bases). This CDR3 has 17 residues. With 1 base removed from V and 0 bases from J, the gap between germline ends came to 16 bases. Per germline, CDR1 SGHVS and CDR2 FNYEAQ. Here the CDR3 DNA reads TGTGCCAGCAGCTTAGGTTCAGTCGCGGGGAGCTCCTACGAGCAGTACTTC. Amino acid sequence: CASSLGSVAGSSYEQYF. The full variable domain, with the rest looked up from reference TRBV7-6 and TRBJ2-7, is GAGVSQSPRYKVTKRGQDVALRCDPISGHVSLYWYRQALGQGPEFLTYFNYEAQQDKSGLPNDRFSAERPEGSISTLTIQRTEQRDSAMYRCASSLGSVAGSSYEQYFGPGTRLTVT.

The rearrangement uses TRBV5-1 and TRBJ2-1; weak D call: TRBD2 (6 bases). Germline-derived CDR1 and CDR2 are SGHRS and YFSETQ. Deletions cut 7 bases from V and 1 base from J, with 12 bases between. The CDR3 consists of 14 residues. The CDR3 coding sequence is TGCGCCAGCGGCGCGGGGCAGTCCTACAATGAGCAGTTCTTC. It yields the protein CASGAGQSYNEQFF.